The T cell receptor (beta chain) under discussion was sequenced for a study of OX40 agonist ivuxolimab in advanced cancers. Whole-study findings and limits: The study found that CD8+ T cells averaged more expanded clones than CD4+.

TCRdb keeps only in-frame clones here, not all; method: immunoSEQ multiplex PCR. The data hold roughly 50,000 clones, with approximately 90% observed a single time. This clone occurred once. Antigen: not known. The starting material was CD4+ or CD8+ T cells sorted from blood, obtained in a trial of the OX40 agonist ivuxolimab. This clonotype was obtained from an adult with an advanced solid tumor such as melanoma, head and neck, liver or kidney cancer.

CDR3 sequence: CASSVVGGSENEQFF. DNA for the CDR3: TGTGCCAGCAGCGTAGTTGGCGGGAGTGAGAATGAGCAGTTCTTC. The chain has TRBV9 and TRBJ2-1, with 7 bases lining up with TRBD2. CDR3 length equals 15 residues. With V trimmed by 0 bases and J by 7 bases, 7 bases remained unmatched. The germline CDR1 and CDR2 sequences are SGDLS and YYNGEE.